Described below is a single T cell receptor (beta chain) sequence and its context. Libraries were prepared by immunoSEQ multiplex PCR; TCRdb keeps only in-frame clonotypes and omits some of them. This table has just under 350,000 clones, approximately 91% appearing once. This specimen belongs to a study of blood T cell repertoires in COVID-19. Study context: T cells, B-cell-depleted T cells, or PBMCs supplied cDNA or gDNA.

This CDR3 is 15 amino acids long. J gave up 0 bases and V 6 bases, and 4 bases lay outside the gene matches. Per the germline V gene, CDR1 is MDHEN and CDR2 is SYDVKM. Sequencing was carried out using peripheral blood. This receptor was taken from a woman aged 70 to 79 with COVID-19, enrolled during active disease. The chain employs TRBV28 and TRBJ2-1, with TRBD2 matching 8 bases. CDR3 sequence: CASRTGTSSYNEQFF. As DNA, the CDR3 is TGTGCCAGCAGGACCGGGACTAGCTCCTACAATGAGCAGTTCTTC.